Listed below are T cell receptor beta chains from one sample, sequenced in a study of read filtering for tumor transcriptome and immune sequencing. MiXCR was run by TCRdb on the reads, yielding one entry per CDR3 protein. The sample lists approximately 140,000 distinct CDR3 sequences; approximately 13% were seen once. The specimen was a population of CD138-negative cells sorted from bone marrow. These receptors originate from a donor at least 40 years old with multiple myeloma. CDR3s include the opening cysteine and the closing phenylalanine or tryptophan. Each record gives: CDR3 length, D gene, J gene, clone size, V gene, CDR3 protein, CDR3 DNA. The D gene is left open where the match is weak. Part of the rows lack a size; the others show once, few, many or a class for expanded clones.

length: 20
D: TRBD2
J: TRBJ2-3
size: many
V: TRBV7-2
CDR3: CASSPRWTSRREGTTDTQYF
DNA: TGTGCCAGCAGCCCTCGTTGGACTAGCCGACGAGAAGGAACCACAGATACGCAGTATTTT

length: 15
D: NA
J: TRBJ1-5
size: many
V: TRBV19
CDR3: CASSIRGAGNQPQHF
DNA: TGTGCCAGTAGTATTCGGGGGGCCGGCAATCAGCCCCAGCATTTT

length: 15
D: TRBD2
J: TRBJ2-1
size: many
V: TRBV7-2
CDR3: CASSRRTSDNNEQFF
DNA: TGTGCCAGCAGCCGTCGGACTAGCGATAACAATGAGCAGTTCTTC

length: 14
D: TRBD1
J: TRBJ2-7
size: many
V: TRBV7-9
CDR3: CASSSQDRAREQYF
DNA: TGTGCCAGCAGCTCCCAAGACAGGGCTCGGGAGCAGTACTTC

length: 13
D: NA
J: TRBJ2-7
size: many
V: TRBV3-1
CDR3: CASSSTDSYEQYF
DNA: TGTGCCAGCAGCTCAACAGACTCCTACGAGCAGTACTTC

length: 11
D: NA
J: TRBJ1-2
size: many
V: TRBV29-1
CDR3: CSVESQGGYTF
DNA: TGCAGCGTTGAGTCCCAGGGAGGCTACACCTTC

length: 13
D: NA
J: TRBJ2-1
size: many
V: TRBV20-1
CDR3: CSARRPALNEQFF
DNA: TGCAGTGCCCGCAGGCCGGCCCTCAATGAGCAGTTCTTC

length: 14
D: NA
J: TRBJ2-5
size: many
V: TRBV4-2
CDR3: CASSLGPSGETQYF
DNA: TGTGCCAGCAGCCTCGGGCCTTCCGGAGAGACCCAGTACTTC

length: 14
D: NA
J: TRBJ2-1
size: NA
V: TRBV7-3
CDR3: CASSLSLAGDEQFF
DNA: TGTGCCAGCAGCTTGAGTTTAGCTGGGGATGAGCAGTTCTTC

length: 16
D: TRBD2
J: TRBJ2-1
size: many
V: TRBV7-3
CDR3: CASSPQAGIRYNEQFF
DNA: TGTGCCAGCAGCCCGCAAGCGGGAATAAGGTACAATGAGCAGTTCTTC

length: 14
D: TRBD2
J: TRBJ2-7
size: NA
V: TRBV4-1
CDR3: CASSPLAVSYEQYF
DNA: TGCGCCAGCAGCCCCCTAGCGGTAAGCTACGAGCAGTACTTC

length: 13
D: NA
J: TRBJ2-1
size: many
V: TRBV7-9
CDR3: CASSLSLSFEQFF
DNA: TGTGCCAGCAGCTTAAGTCTGAGTTTTGAGCAGTTCTTC

length: 15
D: TRBD2
J: TRBJ2-2
size: many
V: TRBV20-1
CDR3: CSARVGGANTGELFF
DNA: TGCAGTGCTAGAGTCGGGGGGGCGAACACCGGGGAGCTGTTTTTT

length: 16
D: TRBD1
J: TRBJ2-1
size: many
V: TRBV6-1
CDR3: CASSETSGTGYNEQFF
DNA: TGTGCCAGCAGTGAAACATCTGGGACAGGCTACAATGAGCAGTTCTTC

length: 15
D: NA
J: TRBJ1-1
size: many
V: TRBV18
CDR3: CASSPRTIMNTEAFF
DNA: TGTGCCAGCTCACCACGGACGATAATGAACACTGAAGCTTTCTTT

length: 16
D: TRBD1
J: TRBJ2-7
size: many
V: TRBV20-1
CDR3: CSAREGVRTGRIEQYF
DNA: TGCAGTGCTAGAGAAGGGGTAAGGACAGGGAGGATCGAGCAGTACTTC

length: 11
D: NA
J: TRBJ2-7
size: many
V: TRBV7-2
CDR3: CASSLGTEQYF
DNA: TGTGCCAGCAGCTTAGGTACCGAGCAGTACTTC

length: 15
D: TRBD2
J: TRBJ2-5
size: many
V: TRBV7-9
CDR3: CASSLFSSGSETQYF
DNA: TGTGCCAGCAGCCTCTTCTCTAGCGGGAGTGAGACCCAGTACTTC

length: 16
D: NA
J: TRBJ1-1
size: many
V: TRBV7-9
CDR3: CASSSRRTVTDTEAFF
DNA: TGTGCCAGCAGCTCAAGAAGGACAGTCACCGACACTGAAGCTTTCTTT

length: 11
D: NA
J: TRBJ2-7
size: NA
V: TRBV19
CDR3: CASCSHYEQYF
DNA: TGTGCCAGTTGTTCCCACTACGAGCAGTACTTC

length: 17
D: NA
J: TRBJ2-7
size: NA
V: TRBV9
CDR3: CASSVGRWTTGPTEQYF
DNA: TGTGCCAGCAGCGTAGGTCGGTGGACAACCGGCCCGACCGAGCAGTACTTC

length: 16
D: NA
J: TRBJ2-1
size: medium-sized
V: TRBV4-1
CDR3: CASSQSWDNSYNEQFF
DNA: TGCGCCAGCAGCCAATCCTGGGACAACTCCTACAATGAGCAGTTCTTC

length: 15
D: NA
J: TRBJ1-5
size: many
V: TRBV5-1
CDR3: CASSRSGESNQPQHF
DNA: TGCGCCAGCAGCCGCAGTGGAGAGAGCAATCAGCCCCAGCATTTT

length: 19
D: TRBD1
J: TRBJ2-1
size: many
V: TRBV2
CDR3: CASSEWAQGALSSYNEQFF
DNA: TGTGCCAGCAGTGAATGGGCGCAGGGGGCTCTAAGCTCCTACAATGAGCAGTTCTTC

length: 15
D: TRBD2
J: TRBJ2-1
size: many
V: TRBV6-6
CDR3: CASSPPGGRGNEQFF
DNA: TGTGCCAGCAGTCCCCCGGGGGGGCGAGGCAATGAGCAGTTCTTC

length: 14
D: TRBD1
J: TRBJ2-7
size: many
V: TRBV10-3
CDR3: CAVLRQGGKWEQYF
DNA: TGTGCCGTTCTGAGACAGGGGGGGAAGTGGGAGCAGTACTTC

length: 16
D: TRBD2
J: TRBJ2-2
size: many
V: TRBV19
CDR3: CASSIGTSGRAGELFF
DNA: TGTGCCAGTAGTATCGGGACTAGCGGGAGGGCCGGGGAGCTGTTTTTT